This entry concerns a single T cell receptor (beta chain). Methods used by the authors: Reference gene primer amplification gave estimated nucleated cell counts. The repertoire was sequenced with immunoSEQ multiplex PCR; TCRdb's copy has only in-frame clones and lacks some. V, J and clone size derive from that table, while D and trimming were established from the DNA sequence. The sample consists of roughly 110,000 clones, less than 85% of them appearing once. The sample originates from a study of blood T cell repertoires in COVID-19. Study summary: Donors in the United States, Italy and Spain gave samples during acute or convalescent COVID-19.

The specimen was peripheral blood. The clonotype originates from a human donor in a cohort sampled during active COVID-19.

CDR3 in amino acids: CASSQEGAGETQYF. The CDR3 DNA reads as TGTGCCAGCAGCCAAGAGGGAGCCGGAGAGACCCAGTACTTC. The chain links TRBV4-2 to TRBJ2-5; D possibly corresponds to TRBD2 (5 bases). Trimming took 0 bases from V and 4 from J, leaving 9 bases between them. The CDR3 is 14 amino acids. The V gene's germline CDR1 is LGHNA and CDR2 YNFKEQ.